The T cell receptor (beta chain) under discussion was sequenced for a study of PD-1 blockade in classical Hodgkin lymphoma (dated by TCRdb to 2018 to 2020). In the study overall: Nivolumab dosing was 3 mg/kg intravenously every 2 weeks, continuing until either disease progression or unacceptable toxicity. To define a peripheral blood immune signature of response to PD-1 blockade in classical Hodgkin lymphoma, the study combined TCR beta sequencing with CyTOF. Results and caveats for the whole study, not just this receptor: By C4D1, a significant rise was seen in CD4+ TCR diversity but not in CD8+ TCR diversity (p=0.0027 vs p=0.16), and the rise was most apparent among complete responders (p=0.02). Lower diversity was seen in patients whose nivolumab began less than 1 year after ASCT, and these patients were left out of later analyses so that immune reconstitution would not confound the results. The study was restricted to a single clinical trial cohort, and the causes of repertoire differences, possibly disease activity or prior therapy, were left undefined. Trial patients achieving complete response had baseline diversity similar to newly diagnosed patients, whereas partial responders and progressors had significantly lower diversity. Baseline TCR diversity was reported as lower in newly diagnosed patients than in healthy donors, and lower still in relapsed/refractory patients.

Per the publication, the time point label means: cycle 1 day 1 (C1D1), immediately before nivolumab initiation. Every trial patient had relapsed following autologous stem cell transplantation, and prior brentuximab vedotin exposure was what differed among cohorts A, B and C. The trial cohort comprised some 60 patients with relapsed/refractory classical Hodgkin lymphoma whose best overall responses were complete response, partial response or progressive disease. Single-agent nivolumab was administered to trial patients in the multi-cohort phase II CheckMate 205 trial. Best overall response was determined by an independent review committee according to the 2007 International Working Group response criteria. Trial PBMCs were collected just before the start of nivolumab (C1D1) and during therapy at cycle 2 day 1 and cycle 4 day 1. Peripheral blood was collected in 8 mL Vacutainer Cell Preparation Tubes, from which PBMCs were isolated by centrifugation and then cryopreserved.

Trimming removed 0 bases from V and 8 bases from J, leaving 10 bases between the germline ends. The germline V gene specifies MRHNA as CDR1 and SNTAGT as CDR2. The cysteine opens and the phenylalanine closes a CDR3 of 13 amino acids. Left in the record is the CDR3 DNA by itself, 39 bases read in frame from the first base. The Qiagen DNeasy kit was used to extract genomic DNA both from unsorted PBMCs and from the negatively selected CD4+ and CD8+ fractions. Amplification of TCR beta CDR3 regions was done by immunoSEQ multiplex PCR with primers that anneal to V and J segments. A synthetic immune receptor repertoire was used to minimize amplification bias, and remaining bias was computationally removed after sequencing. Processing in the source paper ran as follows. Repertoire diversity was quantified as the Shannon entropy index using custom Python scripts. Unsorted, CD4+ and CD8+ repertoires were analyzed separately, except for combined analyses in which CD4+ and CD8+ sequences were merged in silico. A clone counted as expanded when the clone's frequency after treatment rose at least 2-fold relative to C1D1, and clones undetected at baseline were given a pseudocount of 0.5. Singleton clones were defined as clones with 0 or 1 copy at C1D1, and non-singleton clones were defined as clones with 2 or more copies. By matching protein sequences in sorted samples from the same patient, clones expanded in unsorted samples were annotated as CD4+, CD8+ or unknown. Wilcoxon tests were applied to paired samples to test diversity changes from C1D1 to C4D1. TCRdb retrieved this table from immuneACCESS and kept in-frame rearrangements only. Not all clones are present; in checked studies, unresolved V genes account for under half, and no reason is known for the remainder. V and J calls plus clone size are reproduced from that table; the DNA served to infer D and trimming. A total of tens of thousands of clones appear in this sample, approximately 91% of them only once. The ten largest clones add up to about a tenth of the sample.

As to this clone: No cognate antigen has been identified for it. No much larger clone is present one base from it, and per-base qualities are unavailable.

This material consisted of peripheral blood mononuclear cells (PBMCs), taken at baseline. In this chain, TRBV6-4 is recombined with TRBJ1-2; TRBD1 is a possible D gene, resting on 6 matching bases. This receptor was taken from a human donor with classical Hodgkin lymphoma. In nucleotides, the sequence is TGTGCCAGCAGTGACTCGGCAGGGGACGGCTACACCTTC. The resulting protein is CASSDSAGDGYTF.